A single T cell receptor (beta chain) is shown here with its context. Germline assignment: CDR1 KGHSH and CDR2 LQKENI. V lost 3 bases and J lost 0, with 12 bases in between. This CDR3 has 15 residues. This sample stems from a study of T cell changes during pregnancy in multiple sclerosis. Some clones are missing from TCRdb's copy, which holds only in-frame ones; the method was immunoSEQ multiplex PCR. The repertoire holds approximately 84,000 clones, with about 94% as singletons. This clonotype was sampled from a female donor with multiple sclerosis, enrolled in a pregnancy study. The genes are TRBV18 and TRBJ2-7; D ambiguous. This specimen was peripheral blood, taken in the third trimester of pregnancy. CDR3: CASSPASESSYEQYF. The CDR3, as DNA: TGTGCCAGCTCACCTGCGAGTGAGAGCTCCTACGAGCAGTACTTC.